A single sample gave rise to the 22 T cell receptor beta chains below, sequenced in a study of T cells in Graves' hyperthyroidism and ophthalmopathy. Template material for amplifying TCR beta CDR3 regions consisted of RNA transcripts. First-round RT-PCR targeting the TCR CDR3 was performed with the HTBI primer set. One entry per CDR3 protein results from TCRdb running MiXCR on the multiplex PCR reads. This sample yields hundreds of thousands of distinct CDR3 sequences, of which over 35% are seen a single time; 7% to 10% belongs to the top ten. The sequenced sample consisted of blood. Receptors originate from a man between 18 and 35 years old with Graves' hyperthyroidism.

This rearrangement joins TRBV5-1 to TRBJ1-1; D not certain. The CDR3 sequence is 13 residues long. Germline V CDR1 and CDR2: SGHRS, YFSETQ. Trimming left V 4 bases short and J 11 bases short, with 18 bases between. CDR3 loop: CASSPRSIRYAFF. CDR3 sequence (DNA): TGCGCCAGCAGCCCCCGGTCGATCAGGTACGCTTTCTTT.

The J gene is TRBJ2-2, the V gene TRBV2, with 16 nucleotides matching TRBD2. CDR1 is SNHLY, CDR2 FYNNEI, per germline. V trimming: 6 bases; J trimming: 6 bases; junction bases outside the gene matches: 10. This CDR3 is built from 18 residues. CDR3 sequence (DNA): TGTGCCAGCAGGCCGGGACTAGCGGGAGGGACTACCCCCGGGGAGCTGTTTTTT. Translating gives CASRPGLAGGTTPGELFF.

This clonotype has at least ten counts. The V gene is TRBV25-1, the J gene TRBJ2-5; possibly TRBD1 for D (5 bases). The CDR3 is made up of 13 amino acids. Germline CDR1 and CDR2: MGHDK and SYGVNS. The CDR3: CATGVQGVETQYF. In nucleotides, the CDR3 is TGTGCTACCGGTGTGCAAGGGGTAGAGACCCAGTACTTC.

With respect to this clonotype: A much larger clone is a single base away; this may be a read error. Written as DNA, the CDR3 is TGTGCCAGCAGCCCAGCTGTGCTCGGAAACACCATATATTTT. Its protein is CASSPAVLGNTIYF. The chain recombines TRBV7-2 with TRBJ1-3; D call uncertain. Between the trimmed V and J ends, which lost 5 bases and 4 bases, there was a span of 12 bases. The germline V gene has CDR1 SGHTA and CDR2 FQGNSA. The CDR3 has 14 amino acids.

The rearrangement joins TRBV15 to TRBJ1-4; D might be TRBD1 (6 bases). The germline gives CDR1 LNHNV, CDR2 YYDKDF (reference sequence). Between the trimmed V and J ends, which lost 3 bases and 8 bases, there was a span of 16 bases. This CDR3 has 15 residues. The CDR3 DNA reads TGTGCCACCAGCAGCTTGACCCACAGGGAAGAAAAACTGTTTTTT. Its translation is CATSSLTHREEKLFF.

This clonotype was recorded many times. This chain connects TRBV15 to TRBJ2-7; the D call may be TRBD1 or TRBD2 (5 bases each). The germline V and J ends were trimmed by 4 bases and 2 bases, with 12 bases remaining between them. The CDR3 sequence is 14 residues long. CDR1 is LNHNV and CDR2 is YYDKDF in the germline V gene (reference sequence). The CDR3 reads CATSKRDGTYEQYF. In DNA, the CDR3 is TGTGCCACCAGCAAACGGGACGGAACCTACGAGCAGTACTTC.

This clonotype has only a few counts. The rearrangement uses TRBV12-3 or TRBV12-4 and TRBJ2-7, with 14 bases that match TRBD2. V was clipped by 5 bases and J by 3 bases; unmatched bases: 6. The CDR3 consists of 16 residues. CDR3 nucleotide sequence: TGTGCCAGCAGTCCTGGACTAGCGGGAGGAGGCTACGAGCAGTACTTC. Translation gives CASSPGLAGGGYEQYF.

This clonotype was picked up many times. V gene TRBV20-1 combines with J gene TRBJ1-1; a weak D match, TRBD1 (5 bases). The CDR3 is 14 amino acids. Germline V gene lookup returns CDR1 DFQATT and CDR2 SNEGSKA (reference sequence). The V end lost 3 bases, the J end lost 5 bases, and 16 bases lay between the germline ends. The CDR3 sequence is CSASVGRVSTEAFF. The CDR3 nucleotides read TGCAGTGCTAGTGTGGGCAGGGTATCGACTGAAGCTTTCTTT.

This clonotype was seen a few times. The rearrangement links TRBV4-1 to TRBJ1-1, with a possible D match to TRBD1 (5 bases). V gave up 4 bases and J gave up 1 base, with 10 bases separating them. CDR3 length: 14 residues. Per germline, CDR1 MGHRA and CDR2 YSYEKL. The CDR3 DNA sequence: TGCGCCAGCAGCCTACCAGGACAGAACACTGAAGCTTTCTTT. It codes for CASSLPGQNTEAFF.

As regards this clonotype: A much larger clone lies a single base off, so this may be a read error. The chain links TRBV2 to TRBJ1-5, with no clear D. CDR1 and CDR2 (germline): SNHLY, FYNNEI. This CDR3 has 15 amino acids. Written as DNA, the CDR3 is TGTGGCAGCAGTGGATACAGCGGGGGCAATCAGCCCCAGCATTTT. It encodes CGSSGYSGGNQPQHF. The variable domain in full, completed from reference TRBV2 and TRBJ1-5, reads EPEVTQTPSHQVTQMGQEVILRCVPISNHLYFYWYRQILGQKVEFLVSFYNNEISEKSEIFDDQFSVERPDGSNFTLKIRSTKLEDSAMYFCGSSGYSGGNQPQHFGDGTRLSIL.

CDR3 sequence: CASTMRQGAYEQYF. CDR3 DNA sequence: TGTGCCAGCACTATGAGACAGGGGGCCTACGAGCAGTACTTC. V gene TRBV6-1 combines with J gene TRBJ2-7; TRBD1 aligns across 9 bases. This CDR3 is built from 14 residues. V lost 7 bases, J lost 2 bases, and 6 bases stayed unmatched. CDR1 MNHNS and CDR2 SASEGT come from the germline V gene.

The chain has TRBV12-3 or TRBV12-4 and TRBJ2-2; the D is unclear. This CDR3 comprises 11 residues. V was clipped by 10 bases and J by 5 bases, with 8 bases between them. CDR3 DNA: TGTGCCACCACAGCGACCGGGGAGCTGTTTTTT. It encodes CATTATGELFF.

This clonotype appeared many times. The CDR3 region is CASSFSAGTVNTEAFF. CDR3 bases: TGTGCCAGCAGCTTCTCCGCCGGGACGGTGAACACTGAAGCTTTCTTT. The chain is built from TRBV5-5 and TRBJ1-1; D may be TRBD1 (5 bases). The CDR3 spans 16 residues. Germline lookup yields CDR1 SGHKS and CDR2 YYEKEE (reference sequence). Trimming pared 2 bases from V and 0 bases from J, leaving 14 bases between.

To note about this clonotype: A read error is likely, as this CDR3 ends without the conserved phenylalanine or tryptophan. The chain has TRBV4-1 and TRBJ1-1; TRBD1 matches 7 bases. The junction had 8 bases not matched to a gene; V was cut back by 7 bases and J by 0 bases. From germline, CDR1 is MGHRA and CDR2 YSYEKL. This CDR3 spans 15 amino acids. As DNA, the CDR3 is TGCGCCAGCAAAACAGGGGCGGGAATGAACACTGAAGCTTTCCTT. It is translated as CASKTGAGMNTEAFL.

The chain links TRBV7-9 to TRBJ2-7; TRBD1 might be the D (7 bases). The V gene lost 4 bases and the J gene lost 2 bases, with 15 bases spanning the gap. Germline V gene data show CDR1 as SEHNR and CDR2 as FQNEAQ (reference sequence). The length of the CDR3 is 15 residues. CDR3 region: CASSSPGGRTYEQYF. The CDR3 region has the DNA TGTGCCAGCAGCTCCCCAGGGGGGCGAACCTACGAGCAGTACTTC.

V is TRBV19 and J is TRBJ1-3; D not resolved. The ends were cut back, 5 bases at V and 2 bases at J, with 7 bases in the middle. Germline V lookup: CDR1 LNHDA, CDR2 SQIVND (reference sequence). CDR3 length: 13 residues. The DNA for the CDR3 is TGTGCCAGTAGTGGTGAAACTGGAAACACCATATATTTT. It specifies CASSGETGNTIYF.

This chain links TRBV25-1 with TRBJ1-2, with D unresolved. Trimming shortened V by 5 bases and J by 4 bases, and 8 bases separated the two germline ends. Germline V gene lookup returns CDR1 MGHDK and CDR2 SYGVNS. The CDR3 is made up of 12 amino acids. CDR3 sequence: CASSSDAYGYTF. The CDR3 region has the DNA TGTGCCAGCAGTTCAGATGCCTATGGCTACACCTTC.

For the CDR3, the DNA is TGCAGTGCTAGGGGGGGGGCGCAGGGGGAAAAACTGTTTTTT. This translates into CSARGGAQGEKLFF. V usage is TRBV20-1 and J usage is TRBJ1-4, with a tentative D call TRBD1 (6 bases). CDR3 size: 14 residues. Germline CDR1 is DFQATT and CDR2 is SNEGSKA (reference sequence). V shed 3 bases and J shed 8 bases, with 16 bases lying between them.

The chain links TRBV20-1 to TRBJ2-7, with 8 bases that match TRBD2. This CDR3 contains 16 residues. CDR1 and CDR2 from the germline V gene are DFQATT and SNEGSKA (reference sequence). Unmatched junction bases numbered 11, after V lost 1 base and J lost 3 bases. The DNA for the CDR3 is TGCAGTGCTAGAGGCGAAACCCGACTAGCGAGCTACGAGCAGTACTTC. Its translation is CSARGETRLASYEQYF.

The genes are TRBV25-1 and TRBJ2-2; D perhaps matches TRBD1 (6 bases). Germline CDR1 MGHDK, CDR2 SYGVNS. The CDR3 is 13 amino acids. CDR3 sequence: CARGKLDTGELFF. In DNA form, the CDR3 reads TGTGCTAGGGGGAAACTGGACACCGGGGAGCTGTTTTTT.

This clonotype came up many times. V is TRBV9 and J is TRBJ2-2; 8 bases agree with TRBD1. V dropped 3 bases and J dropped 1; count of bases not matched to a gene: 2. The CDR3 sequence is 15 residues long. Looked up from germline, CDR1 is SGDLS and CDR2 is YYNGEE. The CDR3 sequence: CASSGTGQNTGELFF. The CDR3 DNA reads as TGTGCCAGCAGCGGGACAGGGCAGAACACCGGGGAGCTGTTTTTT.

About this clonotype: A much larger clone sits a single nucleotide away, making a read error possible. The rearrangement links TRBV7-2 to TRBJ1-2; D remains unclear. CDR1 is SGHTA and CDR2 is FQGNSA in the germline V gene. This CDR3 comprises 15 residues. CDR3 sequence (DNA): TGTGCCAACAGCTTAGATGTCGGCCAACCGTATGGCTACACCTTC. Protein sequence: CANSLDVGQPYGYTF.